This record looks at one T cell receptor (beta chain) sequence and its context. The antigen remains undetermined. Patients selected for sequencing had displayed CD8+CD57+ cell expansion by flow cytometry. From 2 of the 12 patients, CD8+CD57+ effector memory cells were additionally sequenced. Mean DNA yield of bead-enriched CD8+CD57+ cells was approximately 1.5 ug. V lost 3 bases, J lost 2 bases, and 12 bases lay in between. Germline-derived CDR1 and CDR2 are SGHTA and FQGTGA. The CDR3 totals 15 residues. These data are taken from a study of CD8+CD57+ T cells in acquired aplastic anemia. The study's findings and limits: There were around 28 CD8+ CDR3 sequences that occurred in both patients and controls. In CD8+ cells, Simpson's diversity showed no significant difference between patients and controls. Both total CD4+ and CD8+ pools in patients were more diverse than CD8+CD57+ cells.

The TCR beta profiling, which covered VDJ combination and CDR3 sequence, was carried out using genomic DNA as the template. TCRdb reprocessed the reads via MiXCR and lists one record per CDR3 protein. The table lists about 20,000 distinct CDR3 sequences, less than 40% of them singletons. Specimen: CD8+CD57+ T cells sorted from PBMCs. Subset: bead-enriched CD8+CD57+ effector memory T cells from SAA patients. The origin of this receptor is a human donor with aplastic anemia. The chain joins TRBV7-3 to TRBJ2-3, with D tentatively TRBD1 (6 bases). The chain's CDR3 is CASSLGQGYTDTQYF. Here the CDR3 DNA reads TGTGCCAGCAGCTTGGGGCAGGGGTACACAGATACGCAGTATTTT. The full variable domain, completed using reference TRBV7-3 and TRBJ2-3, is GAGVSQTPSNKVTEKGKYVELRCDPISGHTALYWYRQSLGQGPEFLIYFQGTGAADDSGLPNDRFFAVRPEGSVSTLKIQRTERGDSAVYLCASSLGQGYTDTQYFGPGTRLTVL.